Shown below are 10 T cell receptor beta chains from a single sample sequenced in a study of CD8 T cells in ankylosing spondylitis. Findings and limits, study-wide: A motif in TCR beta, a set of under ten highly homologous variants, appeared characteristic of ankylosing spondylitis blood.

No antigen is known for these receptors. Using its own MiXCR run on the 5' RACE reads, TCRdb lists one record per CDR3 protein. The table shows around 770,000 distinct CDR3 sequences, with roughly 19% occurring only once. The sample consisted of blood, either unsorted or a sorted T cell fraction (not recorded which). These receptors originate from a male donor with ankylosing spondylitis.

This clonotype was seen once. This chain joins TRBV5-5 and TRBJ2-7; possibly TRBD1 for D (5 bases). V lost 2 bases and J 5 bases, leaving 17 bases between the germline ends. Germline V gene sequence: CDR1 SGHKS, CDR2 YYEKEE (reference sequence). CDR3 length: 15 amino acids. The CDR3 is CASSFNRQYINEQYF. CDR3 in DNA: TGTGCCAGCAGCTTTAACAGGCAGTATATCAACGAGCAGTACTTC.

The rearrangement links TRBV5-1 to TRBJ2-2; D is undetermined. From germline, CDR1 is SGHRS and CDR2 YFSETQ. This CDR3 has 13 residues. Trimming left V 4 bases short and J 4 bases short, with 8 bases between. The CDR3 is CASSITITGELFF. CDR3 DNA sequence: TGCGCCAGCAGCATCACCATCACCGGGGAGCTGTTTTTT.

This clonotype was detected only a few times. The chain links TRBV15 to TRBJ2-2; the match to TRBD2 covers 12 bases. Germline CDR1 and CDR2: LNHNV and YYDKDF (reference sequence). CDR3 length equals 16 residues. V lost 8 bases to trimming and J lost 6 bases; unmatched junction nucleotides: 10. In DNA, the CDR3 is TGTGCCACCGGACCGACTAGCGGGAGCATTGCCGGGGAGCTGTTTTTT. As protein: CATGPTSGSIAGELFF.

The chain uses TRBV12-3 or TRBV12-4 and TRBJ2-7, with 7 nucleotides matching TRBD1. V dropped 0 bases and J dropped 3; count of bases not matched to a gene: 5. The CDR3 runs to 15 residues. In DNA, the CDR3 is TGTGCCAGCAGTTTAGCGGGACAGAGATTCTACGAGCAGTACTTC. This encodes CASSLAGQRFYEQYF.

This clonotype has ten or more counts. V gene TRBV7-9 combines with J gene TRBJ1-1; weak D call: TRBD1 (6 bases). CDR1 is SEHNR and CDR2 is FQNEAQ in the germline V gene (reference sequence). The CDR3 length is 14 residues. V was cut by 4 bases and J by 2 bases, with 11 bases left in between. The CDR3 sequence is CASSSLTGNTEAFF. The CDR3 DNA reads TGTGCCAGCAGCTCGTTGACAGGTAACACTGAAGCTTTCTTT.

This clonotype was counted between two and nine times. The chain couples TRBV11-3 to TRBJ2-7; D ambiguous. Germline V gene sequence: CDR1 SGHNT, CDR2 YENEEA. The CDR3 has 14 residues. The V and J ends lost 2 bases and 1 base respectively, with 9 bases between them. This CDR3 is CASSLSARSYEQYF. The CDR3 coding sequence is TGTGCCAGCAGCTTATCGGCCAGGTCCTACGAGCAGTACTTC.

This clonotype was detected only a few times. The chain employs TRBV24-1 and TRBJ2-6; D not certain. CDR3 size: 13 residues. CDR1 is KGHDR, CDR2 SFDVKD, per germline. Trimming pared 4 bases from V and 0 bases from J, leaving 0 bases between. CDR3: CATSDSGANVLTF. CDR3 DNA: TGTGCCACCAGTGACTCTGGGGCCAACGTCCTGACTTTC.

Only a few counts were recorded for this clonotype. The chain has TRBV29-1 and TRBJ2-1; the D gene is possibly TRBD2 (6 bases). The CDR3 is made up of 15 amino acids. V shed 4 bases and J shed 0 bases, with 13 bases lying between them. CDR1 SQVTM and CDR2 ANQGSEA come from the germline V gene. DNA for the CDR3: TGCAGCGTTGTGGGACTCCTATTCTCCTACAATGAGCAGTTCTTC. Translation gives CSVVGLLFSYNEQFF.

In nucleotides, the CDR3 is TGTGCCAGCTCGCGCGGACCGGGACAGGGCTACGAGCAGTACTTC. Its translation is CASSRGPGQGYEQYF. The chain employs TRBV18 and TRBJ2-7; TRBD1 agrees at 9 bases. The CDR3 covers 15 residues. Germline V lookup: CDR1 KGHSH, CDR2 LQKENI. With V trimmed by 6 bases and J by 3 bases, 9 bases remained unmatched.

V is TRBV4-2 and J is TRBJ1-1, with a tentative D call TRBD1 (5 bases). The CDR3 length is 12 residues. V was pared by 4 bases and J by 12 bases, with 15 bases between. CDR1 is LGHNA and CDR2 is YNFKEQ in the germline V gene. The CDR3 region is CASSPGGVRTFF. In nucleotides, the CDR3 is TGTGCCAGCAGCCCCGGGGGGGTCAGGACTTTCTTT.